These 14 T cell receptor beta chains originate from one sample sequenced in a study of T cells in Graves' hyperthyroidism and ophthalmopathy. Using RNA transcripts as the source, TCR beta CDR3 regions were amplified. Primed by the HTBI set, a first-round RT-PCR was run on the TCR CDR3. TCRdb recomputed calls from the multiplex PCR reads with MiXCR, one row per CDR3 protein. Of around 190,000 distinct CDR3 sequences in the sample, approximately 16% were seen once. Sequenced material: blood. The receptors here all came from a woman aged 45-65 years with Graves' hyperthyroidism.

There are many counts of this clonotype. CDR3 nucleotide sequence: TGTGCCAGCAGCTCCCCGGGACAGAGACCCTACGAGCAGTACTTC. This encodes CASSSPGQRPYEQYF. The chain recombines TRBV7-8 with TRBJ2-7, with 7 bases lining up with TRBD1. Trimming removed 4 bases from V and 2 bases from J; junction bases left unmatched: 8. Germline CDR1 reads SGHVS; CDR2 reads FQNEAQ. The length of the CDR3 is 15 residues.

The V gene is TRBV3-1, the J gene TRBJ2-7; no definite D call. The CDR3 runs 15 residues. The germline V and J ends were trimmed by 0 bases and 7 bases, with 16 bases remaining between them. Germline V gene sequence: CDR1 LGHDT, CDR2 YNNKEL (reference sequence). The CDR3 is CASSQDFWPGNEQYF. CDR3 in DNA: TGTGCCAGCAGCCAAGATTTTTGGCCAGGCAATGAGCAGTACTTC.

The V gene is TRBV11-3, the J gene TRBJ1-1; D is ambiguous. The V and J ends lost 2 bases and 1 base respectively, with 11 bases between them. There are 15 residues in the CDR3. CDR1 is SGHNT, CDR2 YENEEA, per germline. DNA for the CDR3: TGTGCCAGCAGCTTAAGACAAGCCTCGAACACTGAAGCTTTCTTT. Protein sequence: CASSLRQASNTEAFF.

The chain has TRBV30 and TRBJ1-6; D is ambiguous. Trimming took 4 bases from V and 7 from J, leaving 14 bases between them. CDR3 length equals 14 residues. The V gene's germline CDR1 is GTSNPN and CDR2 SVGIG (reference sequence). As DNA, the CDR3 is TGTGCCTGGACCAAGAATCCGGAGAATTCACCCCTCCACTTT. Protein sequence: CAWTKNPENSPLHF.

This clonotype was seen ten or more times. A much bigger clone sits one base away, suggesting this may be a read error. This chain links TRBV13 with TRBJ2-7; D is undetermined. Germline CDR1 is PRHDT and CDR2 is FYEKMQ (reference sequence). The CDR3 has 12 residues. CDR3 in DNA: TGTGCCAGCAGCTTAGTATCCTCCGAGCAGTACTTC. Translated, it gives CASSLVSSEQYF.

Many counts were recorded for this clonotype. The chain employs TRBV2 and TRBJ2-3, with D tentatively TRBD1 (5 bases). The germline V gene has CDR1 SNHLY and CDR2 FYNNEI. The V and J ends lost 3 bases and 4 bases respectively, with 5 bases between them. The CDR3 has 12 amino acids. CDR3 in amino acids: CASSDRADTQYF. The CDR3 DNA sequence: TGTGCCAGCAGTGACAGGGCAGATACGCAGTATTTT.

V and J are TRBV20-1 and TRBJ2-1, with TRBD2 matching 12 bases. With 2 bases clipped from V and 3 bases from J, the junction kept 8 bases outside the gene matches. The CDR3 is made up of 17 amino acids. Germline CDR1 reads DFQATT; CDR2 reads SNEGSKA (reference sequence). CDR3 DNA: TGCAGTGCTAGACTCACTAGCGGGAGGACCAACTACAATGAGCAGTTCTTC. Protein product: CSARLTSGRTNYNEQFF.

This rearrangement joins TRBV30 to TRBJ1-1, with TRBD1 identical over 7 bases. Germline trimming cut 4 bases from V and 8 bases from J; bases unmatched to any gene: 19. The CDR3 loop spans 16 amino acids. CDR1 is GTSNPN, CDR2 SVGIG, per germline (reference sequence). CDR3 DNA sequence: TGTGCCTGGAAAGAGCCGTGGGGCCAGGGGGTTATCGAAGCTTTCTTT. It is translated as CAWKEPWGQGVIEAFF.

This clonotype was detected many times. The chain employs TRBV6-1 and TRBJ2-3, with 7 positions matching TRBD1. Germline-derived CDR1 and CDR2 are MNHNS and SASEGT. Losses at the gene ends were 7 bases for V and 0 bases for J; bases not matched to a gene: 7. This CDR3 is built from 15 residues. The CDR3 sequence: CASTIGTESTDTQYF. The CDR3, as DNA: TGTGCCAGCACCATTGGGACAGAGAGCACAGATACGCAGTATTTT.

This clonotype appeared a few times. The J gene is TRBJ2-6, the V gene TRBV20-1; the D is unclear. CDR1 and CDR2 from the germline V gene are DFQATT and SNEGSKA (reference sequence). CDR3 length: 15 residues. With 1 base removed from V and 0 bases from J, the gap between germline ends came to 7 bases. This CDR3 reads CSARGAVSGANVLTF. The CDR3 bases are TGCAGTGCTAGAGGGGCGGTCTCTGGGGCCAACGTCCTGACTTTC.

This clonotype was detected a few times. The chain combines TRBV19 with TRBJ2-1, with D perhaps TRBD1 (6 bases). The CDR3 has 14 residues. Germline CDR1 and CDR2: LNHDA and SQIVND (reference sequence). Trimming removed 10 bases from V and 1 base from J, with 14 bases in between. CDR3 bases: TGTGCCACAGATAGGGGGTCGTCCTACAATGAGCAGTTCTTC. Translation gives CATDRGSSYNEQFF.

The sample holds many counts of this clonotype. This chain uses TRBV3-1 with TRBJ1-1, with D possibly TRBD1 on 6 matching bases. Germline CDR1 reads LGHDT; CDR2 reads YNNKEL (reference sequence). The CDR3 extends over 15 amino acids. The V gene lost 4 bases and the J gene lost 1 base, with 13 bases spanning the gap. This chain's CDR3 is CASSPSRGKNTEAFF. CDR3 coding DNA: TGTGCCAGCAGCCCTAGCAGGGGAAAGAACACTGAAGCTTTCTTT.

The chain links TRBV11-3 to TRBJ2-3; possibly TRBD1 for D (5 bases). V lost 5 bases, J lost 1 base, and 10 bases lay in between. Germline assignment: CDR1 SGHNT and CDR2 YENEEA. The CDR3 totals 14 residues. Here the CDR3 reads CASSLKTGTDTQYF. In nucleotides, the CDR3 is TGTGCCAGCAGCCTAAAGACAGGCACAGATACGCAGTATTTT.

This clonotype was detected many times. The rearrangement links TRBV6-1 to TRBJ1-5, with D tentatively TRBD1 (6 bases). V lost 2 bases and J lost 1, with 9 bases in between. The CDR3 is 15 amino acids. CDR1 and CDR2 from the germline V gene are MNHNS and SASEGT. In nucleotides, the CDR3 is TGTGCCAGCAGTGAATACGGGACAAGCAATCAGCCCCAGCATTTT. It is translated as CASSEYGTSNQPQHF.